This TCR beta chain was recovered during a study of shared clonotypes between healthy human individuals. Turning to the study itself: Used for every donor were three CD4 naive, three CD4 memory, two CD8 naive and one CD8 memory plate. Study conclusions and caveats: As a rule, naive subsets had a larger estimated richness than memory subsets. Tissue TCR repertoires likely differ from these blood-only repertoires.

This table comes from immunoSEQ multiplex PCR, and its TCRdb copy is limited to in-frame clones, with some not included. The table shows some 2,400,000 clones, with approximately 94% occurring only once. A CD45RA-negative memory subset and a CD45RA+ naive subset were separated from the CD4+ cells. This CDR3 has 14 residues. V dropped 3 bases and J dropped 8; count of bases not matched to a gene: 5. The V gene's germline CDR1 is SGHRS and CDR2 YFSETQ. To note about this clone: The antigen remains undetermined.

The rearrangement uses TRBV5-1 and TRBJ1-4, with 9 bases fitting TRBD1. This clonotype originated in a young man in good health. The specimen sequenced was naive CD4+ T cells sorted from blood. As for subset: CD45RA+ positively selected. CDR3 DNA sequence: TGCGCCAGCAGCTACGGGACAGGGAACGAAAAACTGTTTTTT. Translation gives CASSYGTGNEKLFF.